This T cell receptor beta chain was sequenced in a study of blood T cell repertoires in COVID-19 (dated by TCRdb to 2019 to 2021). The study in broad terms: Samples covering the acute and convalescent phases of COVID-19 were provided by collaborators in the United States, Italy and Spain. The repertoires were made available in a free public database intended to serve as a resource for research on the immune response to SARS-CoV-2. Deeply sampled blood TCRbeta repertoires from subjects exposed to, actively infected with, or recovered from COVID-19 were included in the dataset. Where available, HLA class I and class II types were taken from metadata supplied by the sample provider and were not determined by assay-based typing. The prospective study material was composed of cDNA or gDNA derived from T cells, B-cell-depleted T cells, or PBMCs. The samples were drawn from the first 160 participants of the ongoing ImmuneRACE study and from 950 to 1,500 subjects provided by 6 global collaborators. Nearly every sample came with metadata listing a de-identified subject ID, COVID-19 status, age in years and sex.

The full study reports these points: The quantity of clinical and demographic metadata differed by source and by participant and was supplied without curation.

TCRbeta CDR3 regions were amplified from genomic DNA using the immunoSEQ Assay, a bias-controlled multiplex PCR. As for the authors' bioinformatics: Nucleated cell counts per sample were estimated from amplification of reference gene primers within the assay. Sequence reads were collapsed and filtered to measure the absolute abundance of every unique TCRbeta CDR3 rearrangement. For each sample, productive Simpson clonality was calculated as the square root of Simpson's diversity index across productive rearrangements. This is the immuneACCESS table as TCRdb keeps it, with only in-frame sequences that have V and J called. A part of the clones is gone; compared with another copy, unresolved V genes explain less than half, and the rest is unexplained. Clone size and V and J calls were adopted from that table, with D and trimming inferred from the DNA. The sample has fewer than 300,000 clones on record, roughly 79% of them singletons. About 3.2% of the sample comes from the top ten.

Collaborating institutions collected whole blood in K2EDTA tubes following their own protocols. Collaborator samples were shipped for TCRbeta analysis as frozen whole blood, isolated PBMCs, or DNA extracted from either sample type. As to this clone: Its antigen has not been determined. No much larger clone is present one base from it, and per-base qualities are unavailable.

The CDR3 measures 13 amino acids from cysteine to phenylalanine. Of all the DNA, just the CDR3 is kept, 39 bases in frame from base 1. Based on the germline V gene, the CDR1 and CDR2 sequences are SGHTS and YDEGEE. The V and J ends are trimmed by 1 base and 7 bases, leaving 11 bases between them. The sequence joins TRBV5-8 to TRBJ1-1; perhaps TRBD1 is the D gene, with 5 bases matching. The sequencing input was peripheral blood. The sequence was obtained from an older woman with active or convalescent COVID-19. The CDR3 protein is CASSLRGGGEAFF. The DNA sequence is TGTGCCAGCAGCTTGCGCGGGGGGGGTGAAGCTTTCTTT. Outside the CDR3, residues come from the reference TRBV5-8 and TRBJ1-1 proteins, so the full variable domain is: EAGVTQSPTHLIKTRGQQATLRCSPISGHTSVYWYQQALGLGLQFLLWYDEGEERNRGNFPPRFSGRQFPNYSSELNVNALELEDSALYLCASSLRGGGEAFFGQGTRLTVV.